This T cell receptor (beta chain) stems from a study of a mutant IDH1 vaccine in newly diagnosed glioma. Time point indicated: week 35, safety follow-up. Doses comprised 300 ug of mutant IDH1 20-mer peptide each, plus topical imiquimod. Profiling relied on immunoSEQ multiplex PCR, and the TCRdb table lists in-frame clones only, not all of them. The table shows some 61,000 clones, with approximately 88% occurring only once. About this clone: Antigen unknown.

CDR1 and CDR2 from the germline V gene are LNHDA and SQIVND (reference sequence). After removal of 4 bases from V and 6 bases from J, the junction contained 2 bases not matched to a gene. CDR3 length: 14 residues. Sequencing was performed on PBMCs, taken from a glioma patient whose treatment included an IDH1 peptide vaccine. This TCR derives from a man aged 18-30 years with glioma. V and J are TRBV19 and TRBJ2-1, with 11 bases matching TRBD1. CDR3 in DNA: TGTGCCAGTAGTAGGGGGACAGGGGGCAATGAGCAGTTCTTC. Residues: CASSRGTGGNEQFF.